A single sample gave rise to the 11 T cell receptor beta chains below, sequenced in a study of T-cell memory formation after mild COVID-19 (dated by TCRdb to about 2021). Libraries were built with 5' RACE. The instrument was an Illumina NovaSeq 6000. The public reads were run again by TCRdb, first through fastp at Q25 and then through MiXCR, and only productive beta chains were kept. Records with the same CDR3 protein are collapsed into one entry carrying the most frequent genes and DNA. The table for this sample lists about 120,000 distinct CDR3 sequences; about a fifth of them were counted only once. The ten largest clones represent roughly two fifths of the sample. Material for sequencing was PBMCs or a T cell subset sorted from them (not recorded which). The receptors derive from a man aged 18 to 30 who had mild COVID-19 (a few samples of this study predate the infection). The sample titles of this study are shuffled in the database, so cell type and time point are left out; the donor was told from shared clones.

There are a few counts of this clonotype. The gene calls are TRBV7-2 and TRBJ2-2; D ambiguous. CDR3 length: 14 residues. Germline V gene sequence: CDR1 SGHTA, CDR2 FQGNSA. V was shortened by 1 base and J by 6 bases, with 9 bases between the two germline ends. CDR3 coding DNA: TGTGCCAGCAGCTTAGTGGGGTGGCCCGGGGAGCTGTTTTTT. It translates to CASSLVGWPGELFF.

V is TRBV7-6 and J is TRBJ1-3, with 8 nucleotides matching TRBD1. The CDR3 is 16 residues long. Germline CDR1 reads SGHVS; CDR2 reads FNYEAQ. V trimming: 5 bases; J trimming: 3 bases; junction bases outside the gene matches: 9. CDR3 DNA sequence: TGTGCCAGCAGCCAACGGACAGGGTCCGATGGAAACACCATATATTTT. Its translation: CASSQRTGSDGNTIYF.

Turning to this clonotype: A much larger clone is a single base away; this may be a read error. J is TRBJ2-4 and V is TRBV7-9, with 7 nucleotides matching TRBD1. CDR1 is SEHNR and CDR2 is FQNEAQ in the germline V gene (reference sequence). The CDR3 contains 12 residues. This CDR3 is CASSFDGQAPNF. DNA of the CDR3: TGTGCCAGCAGCTTCGATGGACAGGCTCCTAACTTC.

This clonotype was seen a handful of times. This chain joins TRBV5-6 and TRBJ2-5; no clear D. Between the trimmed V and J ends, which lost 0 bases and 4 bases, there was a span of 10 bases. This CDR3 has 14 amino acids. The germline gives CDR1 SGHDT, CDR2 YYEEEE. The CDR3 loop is CASSLVFSLETQYF. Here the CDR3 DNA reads TGTGCCAGCAGCTTGGTTTTTTCCCTAGAGACCCAGTACTTC.

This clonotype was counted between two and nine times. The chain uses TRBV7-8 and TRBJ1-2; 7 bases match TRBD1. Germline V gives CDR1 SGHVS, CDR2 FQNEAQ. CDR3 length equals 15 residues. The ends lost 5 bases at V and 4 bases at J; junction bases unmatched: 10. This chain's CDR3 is CASSVGQGVTYGYTF. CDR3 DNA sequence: TGTGCCAGCAGCGTCGGGCAGGGGGTTACCTATGGCTACACCTTC.

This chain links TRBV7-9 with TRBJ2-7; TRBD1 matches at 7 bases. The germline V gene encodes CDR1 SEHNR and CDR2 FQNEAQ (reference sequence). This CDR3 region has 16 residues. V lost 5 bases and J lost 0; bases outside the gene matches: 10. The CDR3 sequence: CASSIHIDRVSYEQYF. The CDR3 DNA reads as TGTGCCAGCAGCATACACATCGACAGGGTCTCCTACGAGCAGTACTTC.

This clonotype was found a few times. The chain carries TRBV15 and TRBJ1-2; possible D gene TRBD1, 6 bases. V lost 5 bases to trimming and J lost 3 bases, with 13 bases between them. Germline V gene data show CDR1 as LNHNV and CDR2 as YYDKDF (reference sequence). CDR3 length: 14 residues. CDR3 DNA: TGTGCCACCAGCTTGGAGGGGGTATACTATGGCTACACCTTC. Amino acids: CATSLEGVYYGYTF.

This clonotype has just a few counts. CDR3 protein: CASRYPGLMKEKLFF. The CDR3 nucleotides are TGTGCCAGCAGATACCCAGGGCTAATGAAAGAAAAACTGTTTTTT. This chain joins TRBV6-6 and TRBJ1-4; D might be TRBD1 (5 bases). This CDR3 is built from 15 residues. Per the germline V gene, CDR1 is MNHNY and CDR2 is SVGAGI (reference sequence). V shed 6 bases and J shed 8 bases, with 19 bases lying between them.

CDR3 loop: CASSHHSEGGSYNEQFF. DNA of the CDR3: TGTGCCAGCAGCCACCATTCTGAGGGGGGCTCCTACAATGAGCAGTTCTTC. The V and J genes are TRBV4-2 and TRBJ2-1; D is tentatively TRBD1 or TRBD2 (6 bases each). The ends were cut back, 3 bases at V and 0 bases at J, with 15 bases in the middle. CDR3 length: 17 residues. CDR1 is LGHNA, CDR2 YNFKEQ, per germline.

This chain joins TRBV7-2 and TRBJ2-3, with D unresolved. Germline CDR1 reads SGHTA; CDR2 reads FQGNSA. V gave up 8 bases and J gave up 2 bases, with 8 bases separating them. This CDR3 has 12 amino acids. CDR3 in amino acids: CASSAVTDTQYF. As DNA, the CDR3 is TGTGCCAGCTCAGCTGTCACAGATACGCAGTATTTT.

The CDR3 spells CASSGIRKRGIAKNIQYF. The CDR3 nucleotides are TGTGCCAGCAGCGGCATACGGAAACGGGGTATTGCCAAAAACATTCAGTACTTC. The chain carries TRBV2 and TRBJ2-4; the D gene is possibly TRBD2 (5 bases). The CDR3 is made up of 18 amino acids. V gave up 6 bases and J gave up 1 base, with 22 bases separating them. Germline assignment: CDR1 SNHLY and CDR2 FYNNEI.